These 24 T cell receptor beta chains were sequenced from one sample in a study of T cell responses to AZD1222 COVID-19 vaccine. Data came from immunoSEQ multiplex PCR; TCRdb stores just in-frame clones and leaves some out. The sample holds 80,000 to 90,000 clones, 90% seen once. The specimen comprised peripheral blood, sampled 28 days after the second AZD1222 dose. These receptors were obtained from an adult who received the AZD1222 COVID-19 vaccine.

Here the CDR3 reads CASSVGRVWNTEAFF. The DNA of the CDR3 is TGTGCCAGCAGTGTAGGGAGGGTGTGGAACACTGAAGCTTTCTTT. This chain connects TRBV11-2 to TRBJ1-1; D is unclear. The germline V gene has CDR1 SGHAT and CDR2 FQNNGV. The CDR3 consists of 15 residues. The V end was cut by 6 bases, the J end by 1 base, with 15 bases between.

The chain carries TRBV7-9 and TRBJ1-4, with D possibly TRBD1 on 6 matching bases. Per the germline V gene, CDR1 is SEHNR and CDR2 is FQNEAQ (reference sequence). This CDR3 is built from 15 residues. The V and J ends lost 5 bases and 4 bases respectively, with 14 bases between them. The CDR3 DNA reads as TGTGCCAGCAGCGTTGACAGGAGCGTTAATGAAAAACTGTTTTTT. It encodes CASSVDRSVNEKLFF.

The CDR3 region is CASSFRGETEAFF. CDR3 DNA sequence: TGTGCCAGCAGCTTCAGGGGTGAAACTGAAGCTTTCTTT. V is TRBV7-9 and J is TRBJ1-1; D may be TRBD1 (6 bases). The CDR3 covers 13 residues. Trimming took off 3 bases at V and 5 bases at J, with 10 bases between the two ends. Germline values: CDR1 SEHNR, CDR2 FQNEAQ (reference sequence).

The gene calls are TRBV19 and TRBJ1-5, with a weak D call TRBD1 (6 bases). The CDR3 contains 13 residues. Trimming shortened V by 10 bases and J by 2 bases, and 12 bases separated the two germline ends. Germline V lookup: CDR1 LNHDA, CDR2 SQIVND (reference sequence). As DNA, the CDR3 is TGTGCCACTACAGGGTTTGGCAATCAGCCCCAGCATTTT. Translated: CATTGFGNQPQHF.

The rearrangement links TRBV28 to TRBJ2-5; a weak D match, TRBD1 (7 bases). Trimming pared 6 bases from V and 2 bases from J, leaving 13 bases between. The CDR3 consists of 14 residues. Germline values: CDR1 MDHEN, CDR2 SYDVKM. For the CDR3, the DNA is TGTGCCAGCAGGCCCGCGGGACAGCAAGAGACCCAGTACTTC. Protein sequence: CASRPAGQQETQYF.

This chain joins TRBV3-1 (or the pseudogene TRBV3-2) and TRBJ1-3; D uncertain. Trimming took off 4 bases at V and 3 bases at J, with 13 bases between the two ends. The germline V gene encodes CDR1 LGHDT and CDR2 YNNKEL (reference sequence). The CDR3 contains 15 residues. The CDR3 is CASSPSTGYGNTIYF. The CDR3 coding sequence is TGTGCCAGCAGCCCATCAACCGGGTATGGAAACACCATATATTTT.

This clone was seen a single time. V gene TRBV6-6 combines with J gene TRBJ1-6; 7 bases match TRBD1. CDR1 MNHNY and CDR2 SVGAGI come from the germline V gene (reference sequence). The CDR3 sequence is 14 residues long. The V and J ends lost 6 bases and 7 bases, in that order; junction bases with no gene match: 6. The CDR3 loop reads CASRVEGANSPLHF. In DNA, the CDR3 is TGTGCCAGCAGGGTGGAGGGGGCGAATTCACCCCTCCACTTT.

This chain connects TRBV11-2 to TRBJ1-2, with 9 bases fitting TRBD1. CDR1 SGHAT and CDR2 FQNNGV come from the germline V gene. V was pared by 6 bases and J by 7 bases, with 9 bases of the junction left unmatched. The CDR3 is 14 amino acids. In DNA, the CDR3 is TGTGCCAGCAGACAGGACAGGGGACGGGGTGGCTACACCTTC. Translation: CASRQDRGRGGYTF.

CDR3 sequence: CASTVDGMPGNTIYF. The CDR3 DNA reads TGTGCCAGCACCGTAGACGGTATGCCTGGAAACACCATATATTTT. This rearrangement joins TRBV3-1 (or the pseudogene TRBV3-2) to TRBJ1-3; D unresolved. Trimming removed 7 bases from V and 2 bases from J, with 15 bases in between. This CDR3 is 15 amino acids long. Germline assignment: CDR1 LGHDT and CDR2 YNNKEL (reference sequence).

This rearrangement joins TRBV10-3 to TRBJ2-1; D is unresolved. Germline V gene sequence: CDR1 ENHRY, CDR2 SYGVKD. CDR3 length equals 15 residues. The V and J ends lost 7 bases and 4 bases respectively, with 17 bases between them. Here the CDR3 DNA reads TGTGCCATCAAAGCGTCTGGGAAACCGTACAATGAGCAGTTCTTC. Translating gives CAIKASGKPYNEQFF.

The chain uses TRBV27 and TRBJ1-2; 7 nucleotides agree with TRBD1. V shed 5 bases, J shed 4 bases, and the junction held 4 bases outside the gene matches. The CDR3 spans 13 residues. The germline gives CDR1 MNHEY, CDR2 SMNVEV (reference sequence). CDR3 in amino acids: CASSNRGSYGYTF. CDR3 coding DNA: TGTGCCAGCAGTAACAGGGGATCCTATGGCTACACCTTC.

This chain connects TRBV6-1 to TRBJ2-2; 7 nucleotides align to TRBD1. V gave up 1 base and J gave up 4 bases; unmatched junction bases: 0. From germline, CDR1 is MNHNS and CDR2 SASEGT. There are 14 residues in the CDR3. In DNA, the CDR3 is TGTGCCAGCAGTGAAGGGACAGGCACCGGGGAGCTGTTTTTT. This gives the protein CASSEGTGTGELFF.

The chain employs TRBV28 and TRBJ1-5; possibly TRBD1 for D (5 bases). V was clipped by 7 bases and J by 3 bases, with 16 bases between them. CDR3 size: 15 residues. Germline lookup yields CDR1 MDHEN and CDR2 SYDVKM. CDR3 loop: CASTKLTANNQPQHF. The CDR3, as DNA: TGTGCCAGCACCAAACTGACAGCAAACAATCAGCCCCAGCATTTT. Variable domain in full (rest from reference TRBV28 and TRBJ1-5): DVKVTQSSRYLVKRTGEKVFLECVQDMDHENMFWYRQDPGLGLRLIYFSYDVKMKEKGDIPEGYSVSREKKERFSLILESASTNQTSMYLCASTKLTANNQPQHFGDGTRLSIL.

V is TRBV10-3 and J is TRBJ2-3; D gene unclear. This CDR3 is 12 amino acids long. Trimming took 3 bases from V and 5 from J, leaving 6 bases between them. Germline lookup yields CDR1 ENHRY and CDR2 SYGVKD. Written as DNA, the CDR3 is TGTGCCATCAGTGACTCCCGAGATACGCAGTATTTT. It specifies CAISDSRDTQYF.

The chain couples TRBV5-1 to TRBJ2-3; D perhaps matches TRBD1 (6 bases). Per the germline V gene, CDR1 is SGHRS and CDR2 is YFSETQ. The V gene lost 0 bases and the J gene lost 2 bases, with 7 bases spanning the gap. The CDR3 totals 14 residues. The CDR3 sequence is CASSLEGHTDTQYF. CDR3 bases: TGCGCCAGCAGCTTGGAGGGACACACAGATACGCAGTATTTT. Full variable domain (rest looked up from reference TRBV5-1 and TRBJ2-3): KAGVTQTPRYLIKTRGQQVTLSCSPISGHRSVSWYQQTPGQGLQFLFEYFSETQRNKGNFPGRFSGRQFSNSRSEMNVSTLELGDSALYLCASSLEGHTDTQYFGPGTRLTVL.

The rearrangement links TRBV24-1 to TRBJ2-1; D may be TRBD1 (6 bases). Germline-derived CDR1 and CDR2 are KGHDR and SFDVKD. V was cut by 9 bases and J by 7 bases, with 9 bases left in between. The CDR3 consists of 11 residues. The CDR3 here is CATGRGNEQFF. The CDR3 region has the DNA TGTGCCACCGGAAGGGGGAATGAGCAGTTCTTC.

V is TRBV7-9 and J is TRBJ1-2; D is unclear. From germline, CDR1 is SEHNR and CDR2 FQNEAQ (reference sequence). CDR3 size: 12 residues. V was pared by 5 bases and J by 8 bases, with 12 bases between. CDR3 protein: CASSNWGGGYTF. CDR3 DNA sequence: TGTGCCAGCAGCAATTGGGGTGGGGGCTACACCTTC.

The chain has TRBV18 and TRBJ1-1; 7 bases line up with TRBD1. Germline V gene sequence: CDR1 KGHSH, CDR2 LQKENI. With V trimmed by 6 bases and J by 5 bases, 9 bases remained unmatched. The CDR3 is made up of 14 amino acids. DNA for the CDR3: TGTGCCAGCTCTCCTACAGGGGTGCAAACTGAAGCTTTCTTT. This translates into CASSPTGVQTEAFF.

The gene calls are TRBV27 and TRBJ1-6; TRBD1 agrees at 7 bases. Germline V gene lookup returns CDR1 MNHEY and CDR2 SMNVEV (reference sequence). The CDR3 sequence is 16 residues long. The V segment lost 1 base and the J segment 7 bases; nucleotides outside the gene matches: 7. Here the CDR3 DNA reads TGTGCCAGCAGTTTATTTGGGGCAGGGGGGAATTCACCCCTCCACTTT. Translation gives CASSLFGAGGNSPLHF.

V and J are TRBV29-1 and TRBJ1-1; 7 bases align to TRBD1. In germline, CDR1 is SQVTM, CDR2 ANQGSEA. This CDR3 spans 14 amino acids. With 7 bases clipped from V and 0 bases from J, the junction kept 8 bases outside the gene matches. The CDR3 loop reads CSAGGDRLNTEAFF. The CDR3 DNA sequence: TGCAGCGCTGGTGGGGACAGACTGAACACTGAAGCTTTCTTT.

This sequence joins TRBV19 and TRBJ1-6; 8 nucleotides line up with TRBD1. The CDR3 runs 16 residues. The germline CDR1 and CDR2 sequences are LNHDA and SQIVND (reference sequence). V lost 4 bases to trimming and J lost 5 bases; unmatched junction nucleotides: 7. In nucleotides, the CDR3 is TGTGCCAGTAGTACCGGACAGGGCAGGGATAATTCACCCCTCCACTTT. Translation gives CASSTGQGRDNSPLHF.

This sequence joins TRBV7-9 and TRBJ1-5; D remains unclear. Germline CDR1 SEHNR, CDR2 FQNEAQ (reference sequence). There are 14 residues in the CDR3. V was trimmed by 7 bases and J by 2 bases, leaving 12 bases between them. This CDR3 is CASTPDGGNQPQHF. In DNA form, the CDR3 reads TGTGCCAGCACCCCCGACGGGGGCAATCAGCCCCAGCATTTT.

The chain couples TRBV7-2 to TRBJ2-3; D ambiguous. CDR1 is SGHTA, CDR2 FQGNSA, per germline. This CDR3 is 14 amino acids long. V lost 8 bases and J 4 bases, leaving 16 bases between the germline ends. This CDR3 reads CASRKGHEADTQYF. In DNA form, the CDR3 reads TGTGCCAGCCGGAAAGGGCACGAAGCAGATACGCAGTATTTT.

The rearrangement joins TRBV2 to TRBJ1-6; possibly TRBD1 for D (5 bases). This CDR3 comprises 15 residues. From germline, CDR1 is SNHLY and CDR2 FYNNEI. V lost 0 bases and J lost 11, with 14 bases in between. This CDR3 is CASSEARGPAAPLHF. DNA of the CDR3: TGTGCCAGCAGTGAAGCGCGGGGCCCGGCCGCACCCCTCCACTTT.